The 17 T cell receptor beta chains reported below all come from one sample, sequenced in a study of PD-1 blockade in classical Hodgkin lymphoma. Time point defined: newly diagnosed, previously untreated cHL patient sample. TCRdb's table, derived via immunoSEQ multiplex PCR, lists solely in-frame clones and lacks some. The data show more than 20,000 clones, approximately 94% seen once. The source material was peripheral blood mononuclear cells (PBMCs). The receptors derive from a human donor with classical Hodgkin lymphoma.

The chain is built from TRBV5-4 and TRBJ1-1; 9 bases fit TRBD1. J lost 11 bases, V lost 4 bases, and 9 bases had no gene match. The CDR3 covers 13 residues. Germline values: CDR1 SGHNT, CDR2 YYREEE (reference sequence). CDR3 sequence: CASSLGGTGKAFF. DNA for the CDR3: TGTGCCAGCAGCCTTGGGGGGACAGGGAAGGCTTTCTTT.

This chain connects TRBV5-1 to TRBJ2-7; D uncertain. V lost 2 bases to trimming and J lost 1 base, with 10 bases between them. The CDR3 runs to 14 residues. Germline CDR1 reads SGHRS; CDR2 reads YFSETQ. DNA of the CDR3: TGCGCCAGCAGCTTAGCGAAAGGGTCCTACGAGCAGTACTTC. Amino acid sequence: CASSLAKGSYEQYF.

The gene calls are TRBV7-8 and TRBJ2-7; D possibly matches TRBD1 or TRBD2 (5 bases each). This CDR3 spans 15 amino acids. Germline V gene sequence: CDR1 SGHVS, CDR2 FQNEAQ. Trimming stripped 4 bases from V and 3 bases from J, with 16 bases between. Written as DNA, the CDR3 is TGTGCCAGCAGCTCCTCCGTGGGGGTAAACTACGAGCAGTACTTC. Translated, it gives CASSSSVGVNYEQYF.

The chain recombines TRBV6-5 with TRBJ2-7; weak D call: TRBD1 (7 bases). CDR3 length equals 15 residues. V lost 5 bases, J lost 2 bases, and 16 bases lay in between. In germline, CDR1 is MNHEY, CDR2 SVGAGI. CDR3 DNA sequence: TGTGCCAGCAGTACCGGAGCAGGGGGGCCCTACGAGCAGTACTTC. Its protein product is CASSTGAGGPYEQYF.

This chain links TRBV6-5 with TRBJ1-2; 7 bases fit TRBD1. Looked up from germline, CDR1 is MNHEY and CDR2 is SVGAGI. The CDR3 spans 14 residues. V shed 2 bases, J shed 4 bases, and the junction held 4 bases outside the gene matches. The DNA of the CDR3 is TGTGCCAGCAGTTACGGGACAGAATTCTATGGCTACACCTTC. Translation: CASSYGTEFYGYTF.

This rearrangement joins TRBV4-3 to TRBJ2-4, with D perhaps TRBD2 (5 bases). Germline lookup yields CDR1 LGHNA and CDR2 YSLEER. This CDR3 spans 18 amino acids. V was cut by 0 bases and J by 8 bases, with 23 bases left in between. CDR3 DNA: TGCGCCAGCAGCCAAGATAGAACAGCGTTCCCTTCAGCGGACATTCAGTACTTC. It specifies CASSQDRTAFPSADIQYF.

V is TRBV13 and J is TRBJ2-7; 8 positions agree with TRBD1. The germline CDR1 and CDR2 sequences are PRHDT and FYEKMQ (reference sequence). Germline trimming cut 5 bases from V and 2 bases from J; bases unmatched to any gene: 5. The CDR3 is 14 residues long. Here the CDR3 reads CASSLGQGTYEQYF. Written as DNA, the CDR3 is TGTGCCAGCAGCCTCGGACAGGGAACCTACGAGCAGTACTTC. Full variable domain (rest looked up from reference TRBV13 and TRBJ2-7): AAGVIQSPRHLIKEKRETATLKCYPIPRHDTVYWYQQGPGQDPQFLISFYEKMQSDKGSIPDRFSAQQFSDYHSELNMSSLELGDSALYFCASSLGQGTYEQYFGPGTRLTVT.

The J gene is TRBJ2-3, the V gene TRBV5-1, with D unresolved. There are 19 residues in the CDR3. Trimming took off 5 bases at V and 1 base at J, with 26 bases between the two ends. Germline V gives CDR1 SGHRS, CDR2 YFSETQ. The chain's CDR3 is CASRLSPWQAREGTDTQYF. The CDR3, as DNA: TGCGCCAGCAGACTGAGCCCCTGGCAGGCCCGTGAGGGCACAGATACGCAGTATTTT.

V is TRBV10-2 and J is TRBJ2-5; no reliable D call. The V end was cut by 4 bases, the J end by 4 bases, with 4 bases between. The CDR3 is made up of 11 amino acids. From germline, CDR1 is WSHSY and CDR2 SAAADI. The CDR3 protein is CASSAGETQYF. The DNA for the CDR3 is TGCGCCAGCAGTGCCGGAGAGACCCAGTACTTC.

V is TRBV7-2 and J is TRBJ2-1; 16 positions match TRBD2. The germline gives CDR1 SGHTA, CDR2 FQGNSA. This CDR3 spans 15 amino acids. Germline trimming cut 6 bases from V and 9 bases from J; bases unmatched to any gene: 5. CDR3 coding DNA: TGTGCCAGCAGGCCGGGACTAGCGGGGGGGGTTGAGCAGTTCTTC. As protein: CASRPGLAGGVEQFF.

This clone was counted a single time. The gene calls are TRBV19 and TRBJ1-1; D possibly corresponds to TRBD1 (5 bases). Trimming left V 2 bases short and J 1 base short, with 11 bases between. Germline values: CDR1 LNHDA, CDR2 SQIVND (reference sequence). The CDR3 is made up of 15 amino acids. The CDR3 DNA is TGTGCCAGTAGTATATCCCCTGGGGGGAACACTGAAGCTTTCTTT. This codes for CASSISPGGNTEAFF.

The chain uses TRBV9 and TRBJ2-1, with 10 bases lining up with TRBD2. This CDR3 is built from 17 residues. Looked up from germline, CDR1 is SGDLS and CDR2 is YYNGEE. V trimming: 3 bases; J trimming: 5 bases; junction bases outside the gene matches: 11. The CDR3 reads CASSARLAGERNNEQFF. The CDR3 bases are TGTGCCAGCAGCGCCCGCCTAGCGGGGGAGAGGAACAATGAGCAGTTCTTC.

CDR3 bases: TGTGCCAGCAGTTACTGGTCGGGGTCCGGTGAAGCTTTCTTT. Amino acid sequence: CASSYWSGSGEAFF. The chain combines TRBV6-5 with TRBJ1-1; D is undetermined. V lost 1 base to trimming and J lost 7 bases, with 13 bases between them. CDR1 and CDR2 from the germline V gene are MNHEY and SVGAGI. The CDR3 is made up of 14 amino acids.

The DNA for the CDR3 is TGTGCCAGCAGCCCCGGACGGACTAGGTTCATGGAAAAACTGTTTTTT. Amino acid sequence: CASSPGRTRFMEKLFF. The J gene is TRBJ1-4, the V gene TRBV9; D call uncertain. The CDR3 spans 16 residues. Germline lookup yields CDR1 SGDLS and CDR2 YYNGEE. V shed 4 bases and J shed 8 bases, with 21 bases lying between them.

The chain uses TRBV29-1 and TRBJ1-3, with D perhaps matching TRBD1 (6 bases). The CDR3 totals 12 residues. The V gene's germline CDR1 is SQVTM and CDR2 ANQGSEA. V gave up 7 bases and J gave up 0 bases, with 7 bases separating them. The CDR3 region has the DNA TGCAGCGCGGACAGCTCTGGAAACACCATATATTTT. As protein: CSADSSGNTIYF.

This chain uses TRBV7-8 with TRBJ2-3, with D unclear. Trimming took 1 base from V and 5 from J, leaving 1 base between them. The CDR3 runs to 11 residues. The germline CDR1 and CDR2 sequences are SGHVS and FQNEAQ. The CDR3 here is CASSLVDTQYF. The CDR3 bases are TGTGCCAGCAGCTTAGTAGATACGCAGTATTTT. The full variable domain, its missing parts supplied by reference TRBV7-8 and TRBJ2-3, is GAGVSQSPRYKVAKRGQDVALRCDPISGHVSLFWYQQALGQGPEFLTYFQNEAQLDKSGLPSDRFFAERPEGSVSTLKIQRTQQEDSAVYLCASSLVDTQYFGPGTRLTVL.

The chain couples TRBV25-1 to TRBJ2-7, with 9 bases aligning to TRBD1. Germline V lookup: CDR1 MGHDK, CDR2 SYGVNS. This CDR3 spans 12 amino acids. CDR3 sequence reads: CAAGTGTYEQYF. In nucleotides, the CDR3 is TGTGCTGCCGGGACAGGGACCTACGAGCAGTACTTC.